The rows below give T cell receptor beta chains drawn from one sample of a study of T cell changes during pregnancy in multiple sclerosis. This table comes from immunoSEQ multiplex PCR, and its TCRdb copy is limited to in-frame clones, with some not included. Among approximately 40,000 clones listed, 75% to 95% were seen once. The sample was CD4+ T cells from peripheral blood mononuclear cells, taken before pregnancy. The receptors derive from a female donor with multiple sclerosis, enrolled in a pregnancy study. CDR3s include the opening cysteine and the closing phenylalanine or tryptophan. The D gene is left open where the match is weak. Only part of the rows carry a size: once, few, many, or a class if the clone is expanded.

>TRBJ2-1|NA|TRBV7-2|NA
CASSLAHGGTEQFF
TGTGCCAGCAGCTTAGCGCACGGGGGTACTGAGCAGTTCTTC
>TRBJ2-1|NA|TRBV5-1|NA
CASKKRVEYNNEQFF
TGCGCCAGTAAGAAGCGGGTGGAGTATAACAATGAGCAGTTCTTC
>TRBJ2-2|NA|TRBV7-6|TRBD1
CASSWTGTNTGELFF
TGTGCCAGCAGCTGGACAGGGACCAACACCGGGGAGCTGTTTTTT
>TRBJ2-5|NA|TRBV7-9|NA
CASSFGETQYF
TGTGCCAGCAGCTTCGGAGAGACCCAGTACTTC
>TRBJ2-7|once|TRBV19|TRBD2
CASSVVAGDAYEQYF
TGTGCCAGTAGTGTAGTAGCGGGGGACGCCTACGAGCAGTACTTC
>TRBJ2-5|NA|TRBV27|TRBD1
CARKTGGQETQYF
TGTGCCAGGAAGACAGGGGGCCAAGAGACCCAGTACTTC
>TRBJ2-1|NA|TRBV6-6|TRBD2
CASTPLGARGNEQFF
TGTGCCAGCACCCCCTTGGGCGCGCGGGGGAATGAGCAGTTCTTC
>TRBJ2-1|NA|TRBV11-2|NA
CASSLNSRGNEQFF
TGTGCCAGCAGCTTAAATTCCAGGGGCAATGAGCAGTTCTTC
>TRBJ1-1|NA|TRBV10-3|TRBD1
CAISKTGEAFF
TGTGCCATCAGTAAGACAGGGGAAGCTTTCTTT
>TRBJ1-1|NA|TRBV7-3|NA
CASSRGGWNTEAFF
TGTGCCAGCAGTAGAGGTGGGTGGAACACTGAAGCTTTCTTT
>TRBJ1-2|NA|TRBV14|NA
CASSQIAHLGYTF
TGTGCCAGCAGCCAAATTGCACATCTTGGCTACACCTTC
>TRBJ2-3|NA|TRBV27|TRBD1
CASSWDSHTDTQYF
TGTGCCAGCAGCTGGGACAGCCACACAGATACGCAGTATTTT
>TRBJ2-5|NA|TRBV2|TRBD2
CASSERLAGQETQYF
TGTGCCAGCAGTGAACGTCTAGCGGGTCAAGAGACCCAGTACTTC
>TRBJ2-7|NA|TRBV2|NA
CASSEGRDTYEQYF
TGTGCCAGCAGTGAAGGTCGGGATACATACGAGCAGTACTTC
>TRBJ2-1|once|TRBV6-5|TRBD1
CASSYEGAVYNEQFF
TGTGCCAGCAGTTACGAGGGGGCGGTATACAATGAGCAGTTCTTC
>TRBJ2-5|NA|TRBV30|NA
CAWNSRRGGFQETQYF
TGTGCCTGGAACTCCCGCCGGGGAGGATTCCAAGAGACCCAGTACTTC
>TRBJ2-7|NA|TRBV5-5|TRBD1
CASSLGDRVLYEQYF
TGTGCCAGCAGCTTGGGGGACAGGGTCCTCTACGAGCAGTACTTC
>TRBJ1-1|NA|TRBV28|TRBD1
CASSPRTGGVSNTEAFF
TGTGCCAGCAGTCCTCGGACAGGGGGTGTTTCGAACACTGAAGCTTTCTTT
>TRBJ2-1|NA|TRBV19|NA
CASSIGGLLSYNEQFF
TGTGCCAGTAGTATAGGAGGGCTGCTATCCTACAATGAGCAGTTCTTC
>TRBJ2-1|NA|TRBV6-6|TRBD2
CATIDLAGGVDEQFF
TGTGCCACCATCGACCTAGCCGGGGGGGTGGATGAGCAGTTCTTC
>TRBJ1-1|NA|TRBV30|NA
CAWSVTPEAFF
TGTGCCTGGAGTGTGACTCCTGAAGCTTTCTTT
>TRBJ1-1|NA|TRBV19|NA
CATNRVGGTEAFF
TGTGCCACCAATAGGGTCGGGGGCACTGAAGCTTTCTTT
>TRBJ1-2|once|TRBV19|TRBD1
CASRGDRYYGYTF
TGTGCCAGTAGGGGGGACAGATACTATGGCTACACCTTC
>TRBJ2-1|NA|TRBV11-1|TRBD2
CASGLAGAQQFF
TGTGCCAGCGGACTAGCGGGAGCTCAGCAGTTCTTC
>TRBJ1-6|NA|TRBV7-6|TRBD1
CASSPGTAAGALHF
TGTGCCAGCAGTCCCGGGACAGCCGCCGGGGCCCTCCACTTT
>TRBJ1-6|NA|TRBV6-5|NA
CASRGGNFNSPLHF
TGTGCCAGCAGAGGGGGAAACTTTAATTCACCCCTCCACTTT
>TRBJ2-3|NA|TRBV14|NA
CASSQSRATDTQYF
TGTGCCAGCAGCCAGTCCAGGGCAACAGATACGCAGTATTTT
>TRBJ2-7|NA|TRBV6-5|TRBD1
CASSYSGTGPYEQYF
TGTGCCAGCAGTTACTCCGGGACAGGCCCCTACGAGCAGTACTTC